The clone carrying this T cell receptor (beta chain) was observed a handful of times. Its antigen remains unknown. The record originates from a study of identical twins. This CDR3 is built from 13 residues. The germline gives CDR1 SGHDN, CDR2 FVKESK. V shed 3 bases and J 5 bases; nucleotides not matched to a gene: 2. Regarding the study as a whole: Excess sharing by twins proved weaker in beta out-of-frame sequences.

In TCRdb, the 5' RACE reads were re-called with MiXCR into one record per CDR3 protein. In the table there are about 890,000 distinct CDR3 sequences, 9% to 15% of which are singletons. The same data also contributed to another study, on yellow fever vaccine responses in identical twins. As that report states: Twins reportedly mounted vaccine T cell responses that seemed partly convergent, partly personalized.

Sequenced input: PBMCs. The rearrangement uses TRBV14 and TRBJ2-3; TRBD2 aligns across 7 bases. This sequence originates from a woman aged 18-29 years in good health. CDR3 sequence: CASSQVAGDTQYF. The CDR3, as DNA: TGTGCCAGCAGCCAGGTAGCGGGAGATACGCAGTATTTT.